The 14 T cell receptor beta chains presented below share a single source sample, sequenced in a study of blood T cells in healthy people across ages. Sample-barcoded 5' priming and a J-beta primer mix drove a second PCR of about 6 to 12 cycles. From the 5' RACE reads, TCRdb called clonotypes with MiXCR, one entry per CDR3 protein. Here the sample spans about 640,000 distinct CDR3 sequences, about 30% being singletons. Sequencing was done on a sample of blood. The receptors come from an elderly woman in good health.

This clonotype came up many times. The rearrangement joins TRBV29-1 to TRBJ2-2, with D possibly being TRBD1 (6 bases). This CDR3 comprises 13 residues. Germline V gene sequence: CDR1 SQVTM, CDR2 ANQGSEA. Between the trimmed V and J ends, which lost 3 bases and 3 bases, there was a span of 8 bases. The CDR3 loop is CSVDWTDTGELFF. CDR3 in DNA: TGCAGCGTTGATTGGACAGACACCGGGGAGCTGTTTTTT.

This clonotype was detected many times. The chain employs TRBV5-1 and TRBJ1-2; 7 bases agree with TRBD1. Trimming at V came to 4 bases and at J to 6 bases, leaving 6 bases not matched to a gene. The CDR3 loop spans 13 amino acids. Germline CDR1 SGHRS, CDR2 YFSETQ. CDR3: CASSETGPNGYTF. In DNA, the CDR3 is TGCGCCAGCAGCGAGACAGGGCCCAATGGCTACACCTTC. Combining the CDR3 with reference TRBV5-1 and TRBJ1-2 gives the whole variable domain KAGVTQTPRYLIKTRGQQVTLSCSPISGHRSVSWYQQTPGQGLQFLFEYFSETQRNKGNFPGRFSGRQFSNSRSEMNVSTLELGDSALYLCASSETGPNGYTFGSGTRLTVV.

Comments on this clonotype: A single base separates this from a much larger clone, so it may be a read error. The gene calls are TRBV7-2 and TRBJ1-2; weak D call: TRBD1 (5 bases). Between the trimmed V and J ends, which lost 5 bases and 7 bases, there was a span of 17 bases. This CDR3 is 14 amino acids long. Germline-derived CDR1 and CDR2 are SGHTA and FQGNSA. The CDR3 reads CASSPLGAGLGYTF. The CDR3, as DNA: TGTGCCAGCAGCCCACTTGGGGCAGGGCTTGGCTACACCTTC.

The chain recombines TRBV6-2 or TRBV6-3 with TRBJ2-5, with a possible D match to TRBD1 (6 bases). Trimming shortened V by 2 bases and J by 4 bases, and 11 bases separated the two germline ends. The CDR3 length is 14 residues. Germline V gene lookup returns CDR1 MNHEY and CDR2 SVGEGT. CDR3: CASSYVQGRETQYF. The CDR3 nucleotides read TGTGCCAGCAGTTACGTACAGGGTCGAGAGACCCAGTACTTC.

The V gene is TRBV23-1, the J gene TRBJ2-3, with 8 bases that match TRBD2. TRBV23-1 counts as an open reading frame of uncertain function. The CDR3 sequence is 17 residues long. V shed 2 bases and J 2 bases; nucleotides not matched to a gene: 9. The chain's CDR3 is CASSQEAQRGNTDTQYF. CDR3 bases: TGCGCCAGCAGTCAAGAAGCCCAGCGGGGGAACACAGATACGCAGTATTTT.

In its sample, this clonotype was seen many times. The chain couples TRBV20-1 to TRBJ2-7, with a tentative D call TRBD2 (5 bases). CDR1 and CDR2 from the germline V gene are DFQATT and SNEGSKA (reference sequence). This CDR3 comprises 12 residues. V lost 3 bases and J lost 4, with 10 bases in between. The CDR3 region has the DNA TGCAGTGCTAGCCCCCGGGGTTACGAGCAGTACTTC. Translation gives CSASPRGYEQYF.

This clonotype has ten or more counts. This sequence joins TRBV5-6 and TRBJ2-7, with D tentatively TRBD2 (6 bases). Germline V gene sequence: CDR1 SGHDT, CDR2 YYEEEE. The CDR3 loop spans 14 amino acids. Trimming stripped 4 bases from V and 0 bases from J, with 11 bases between. CDR3 region: CASSALAISYEQYF. The CDR3 DNA is TGTGCCAGCAGCGCGCTAGCGATCTCCTACGAGCAGTACTTC.

This clonotype has ten or more counts. The CDR3 spells CATHRGQGVYGGYTF. CDR3 DNA sequence: TGTGCCACCCATAGGGGACAGGGGGTTTATGGGGGCTACACCTTC. J is TRBJ1-2 and V is TRBV27; 11 nucleotides line up with TRBD1. In germline, CDR1 is MNHEY, CDR2 SMNVEV (reference sequence). The CDR3 covers 15 residues. V trimming: 10 bases; J trimming: 8 bases; junction bases outside the gene matches: 15.

This chain links TRBV5-1 with TRBJ2-2, with a tentative D call TRBD2 (5 bases). Trimming stripped 0 bases from V and 4 bases from J, with 13 bases between. Germline lookup yields CDR1 SGHRS and CDR2 YFSETQ. The CDR3 has 16 amino acids. CDR3 bases: TGCGCCAGCAGCTTGGTGTCTACGGGGTCCACCGGGGAGCTGTTTTTT. Amino acids: CASSLVSTGSTGELFF.

CDR3 coding DNA: TGTGCCAGCTCACCGGGGGATCAGCCCCAGCATTTT. The encoded protein is CASSPGDQPQHF. The gene calls are TRBV18 and TRBJ1-5, with D perhaps TRBD1 (5 bases). The germline gives CDR1 KGHSH, CDR2 LQKENI. Trimming pared 3 bases from V and 5 bases from J, leaving 5 bases between. CDR3 length: 12 amino acids.

This clonotype was detected ten times or more. The rearrangement joins TRBV7-2 to TRBJ2-3; 9 bases are a match to TRBD2. The germline V gene has CDR1 SGHTA and CDR2 FQGNSA. The CDR3 contains 16 residues. With V trimmed by 1 base and J by 4 bases, 6 bases remained unmatched. This CDR3 is CASSLGAGGPADTQYF. CDR3 DNA: TGTGCCAGCAGCTTAGGGGCGGGGGGGCCCGCAGATACGCAGTATTTT.

This clonotype was seen only a few times. A single base separates this from a much larger clone, so it may be a read error. The chain combines TRBV5-1 with TRBJ2-7; 8 bases align to TRBD2. Germline CDR1 reads SGHRS; CDR2 reads YFSETQ. This CDR3 region has 14 residues. The J segment lost 3 bases and the V segment lost 3 bases, leaving 5 bases of the junction unmatched. CDR3 DNA sequence: TGCGCCAGCAGCTGGGGACTAGTTTTCTACGAGCAGTACTTC. Translation gives CASSWGLVFYEQYF.

This clonotype came up many times. The rearrangement joins TRBV4-1 to TRBJ2-1, with D possibly matching TRBD2 (5 bases). V gave up 4 bases and J gave up 8 bases, with 12 bases separating them. This CDR3 region has 13 residues. Looked up from germline, CDR1 is MGHRA and CDR2 is YSYEKL. CDR3 in DNA: TGCGCCAGCAGCCTACAGTTCGGGGATGAGCAGTTCTTC. Translating gives CASSLQFGDEQFF.

CDR3 loop: CSALEETQYF. The CDR3 region has the DNA TGCAGTGCTCTTGAAGAGACCCAGTACTTC. The chain couples TRBV20-1 to TRBJ2-5, with unresolved D. In germline, CDR1 is DFQATT, CDR2 SNEGSKA (reference sequence). The ends were cut back, 5 bases at V and 3 bases at J, with 4 bases in the middle. This CDR3 comprises 10 residues.